The next 30 T cell receptor beta chains were all read from a single sample in a study of blood T cells in healthy people across ages. A sample-barcoded 5' primer and a J-beta primer mix were used in a second PCR of about 7 to 12 cycles. TCRdb re-called the 5' RACE reads with MiXCR, one entry per CDR3 protein. The profile shows fewer than 1,000,000 distinct CDR3 sequences, about half of them singletons. Sequencing was performed on blood. All receptors derive from a man at least 80 years old in good health.

This clonotype appeared many times. The chain joins TRBV27 to TRBJ2-1; TRBD2 aligns across 9 bases. The CDR3 contains 14 residues. Per the germline V gene, CDR1 is MNHEY and CDR2 is SMNVEV (reference sequence). V was clipped by 8 bases and J by 7 bases; unmatched bases: 9. The CDR3 loop is CASGGSGSLNEQFF. The CDR3 nucleotides are TGTGCCAGCGGTGGTAGCGGGAGTTTAAATGAGCAGTTCTTC.

CDR3 nucleotides: TGTGCCAGCAGCCAAGATCCCCGTTCCTATACCGAGCAGTACTTC. This sequence encodes CASSQDPRSYTEQYF. The rearrangement joins TRBV3-1 to TRBJ2-7; D is unclear. The V and J ends lost 0 bases and 6 bases respectively, with 15 bases between them. The length of the CDR3 is 15 residues. Germline loops: CDR1 LGHDT, CDR2 YNNKEL (reference sequence).

V and J are TRBV29-1 and TRBJ1-1; no reliable D call. The CDR3 consists of 14 residues. V was clipped by 4 bases and J by 5 bases, with 17 bases between them. Germline V lookup: CDR1 SQVTM, CDR2 ANQGSEA. Written as DNA, the CDR3 is TGCAGCGTTGCCCTCACACGACAAAATACTGAAGCTTTCTTT. It is translated as CSVALTRQNTEAFF. Complete variable domain (other parts from reference TRBV29-1 and TRBJ1-1): SAVISQKPSRDICQRGTSLTIQCQVDSQVTMMFWYRQQPGQSLTLIATANQGSEATYESGFVIDKFPISRPNLTFSTLTVSNMSPEDSSIYLCSVALTRQNTEAFFGQGTRLTVV.

This clonotype was seen only once. J is TRBJ1-4 and V is TRBV14; D is possibly TRBD1 (5 bases). Germline-derived CDR1 and CDR2 are SGHDN and FVKESK. CDR3 length equals 15 residues. Trimming took off 3 bases at V and 0 bases at J, with 8 bases between the two ends. The CDR3 protein is CASSQTTATNEKLFF. Written as DNA, the CDR3 is TGTGCCAGCAGCCAGACGACAGCAACTAATGAAAAACTGTTTTTT.

A few counts support this clonotype. The chain links TRBV7-2 to TRBJ2-1; D remains unclear. This CDR3 is 13 amino acids long. Trimming removed 6 bases at V and 5 bases at J, with 11 bases between. The germline V gene encodes CDR1 SGHTA and CDR2 FQGNSA. The CDR3 DNA follows: TGTGCCAGCAGTCTAAGGTCAAACAATGAGCAGTTCTTC. Translation: CASSLRSNNEQFF. Full variable domain (remainder filled in from reference TRBV7-2 and TRBJ2-1): GAGVSQSPSNKVTEKGKDVELRCDPISGHTALYWYRQSLGQGLEFLIYFQGNSAPDKSGLPSDRFSAERTGGSVSTLTIQRTQQEDSAVYLCASSLRSNNEQFFGPGTRLTVL.

This chain connects TRBV7-2 to TRBJ2-3; the match to TRBD2 covers 7 bases. This CDR3 region has 16 residues. The germline V gene has CDR1 SGHTA and CDR2 FQGNSA. J lost 2 bases, V lost 1 base, and 6 bases had no gene match. The CDR3 spells CASSLVGAGYTDTQYF. The CDR3 coding sequence is TGTGCCAGCAGCTTAGTAGGAGCGGGGTACACAGATACGCAGTATTTT.

J is TRBJ2-3 and V is TRBV29-1; D might be TRBD1 or TRBD2, each matching 5 bases. V dropped 3 bases and J dropped 7 bases, with 23 bases sitting between them. CDR3 length: 16 residues. Germline lookup yields CDR1 SQVTM and CDR2 ANQGSEA. CDR3 nucleotide sequence: TGCAGCGTTGATGGTGAGGGGAAAGGAGTTGGGAATACGCAGTATTTT. It translates to CSVDGEGKGVGNTQYF.

This clonotype was found a few times. The J gene is TRBJ2-1, the V gene TRBV12-3 or TRBV12-4; TRBD2 agrees at 14 bases. The CDR3 runs 15 residues. Trimming took 8 bases from V and 5 from J; bases not matched to a gene: 5. The CDR3 DNA follows: TGTGCCAGCCGACTAGCGGGAGGGCAGAACAATGAGCAGTTCTTC. It specifies CASRLAGGQNNEQFF.

The rearrangement joins TRBV7-9 to TRBJ2-7; D possibly corresponds to TRBD1 (5 bases). CDR1 is SEHNR and CDR2 is FQNEAQ in the germline V gene (reference sequence). V was cut by 7 bases and J by 2 bases, with 18 bases left in between. The CDR3 length is 15 residues. For the CDR3, the DNA is TGTGCCAGCATTTCTTACGGCAGGGATGCCTACGAGCAGTACTTC. Its translation: CASISYGRDAYEQYF. Full variable domain (remainder filled in from reference TRBV7-9 and TRBJ2-7): DTGVSQNPRHKITKRGQNVTFRCDPISEHNRLYWYRQTLGQGPEFLTYFQNEAQLEKSRLLSDRFSAERPKGSFSTLEIQRTEQGDSAMYLCASISYGRDAYEQYFGPGTRLTVT.

Many counts were recorded for this clonotype. The chain employs TRBV20-1 and TRBJ2-4; weak D call: TRBD1 (5 bases). Trimming took off 3 bases at V and 1 base at J, with 13 bases between the two ends. Germline CDR1 and CDR2: DFQATT and SNEGSKA (reference sequence). The CDR3 sequence is 15 residues long. CDR3 sequence reads: CSARWAGLAKNIQYF. CDR3 DNA: TGCAGTGCTAGGTGGGCAGGGCTGGCCAAAAACATTCAGTACTTC.

V gene TRBV20-1 combines with J gene TRBJ2-1; D is perhaps TRBD2 (5 bases). CDR1 and CDR2 from the germline V gene are DFQATT and SNEGSKA (reference sequence). The CDR3 contains 15 residues. V shed 4 bases and J shed 0 bases, with 13 bases lying between them. CDR3 sequence reads: CSAKNWRSSYNEQFF. In DNA form, the CDR3 reads TGCAGTGCTAAAAATTGGAGGAGCTCCTACAATGAGCAGTTCTTC.

V and J are TRBV13 and TRBJ2-3, with D tentatively TRBD1 (5 bases). Trimming removed 2 bases at V and 1 base at J, with 13 bases between. Per the germline V gene, CDR1 is PRHDT and CDR2 is FYEKMQ (reference sequence). The CDR3 loop spans 16 amino acids. In DNA form, the CDR3 reads TGTGCCAGCAGCTTAAGATCAGGGATTCGCACAGATACGCAGTATTTT. As protein: CASSLRSGIRTDTQYF. The whole variable domain, remainder taken from reference TRBV13 and TRBJ2-3, is AAGVIQSPRHLIKEKRETATLKCYPIPRHDTVYWYQQGPGQDPQFLISFYEKMQSDKGSIPDRFSAQQFSDYHSELNMSSLELGDSALYFCASSLRSGIRTDTQYFGPGTRLTVL.

This clonotype was detected only a few times. As DNA, the CDR3 is TGTGCCAGCAGTAACTATTGGACGGGACCGGCATCTGAAGCTTTCTTT. Translated, it gives CASSNYWTGPASEAFF. J is TRBJ1-1 and V is TRBV12-3 or TRBV12-4; perhaps TRBD1 as D (5 bases). The CDR3 contains 16 residues. V lost 5 bases, J lost 6 bases, and 22 bases lay in between.

This clonotype was seen just once. CDR3 loop: CASSVGQNSGNTIYF. CDR3 DNA sequence: TGTGCCAGCAGCGTGGGACAGAACTCTGGAAACACCATATATTTT. This chain joins TRBV5-5 and TRBJ1-3, with TRBD1 identical over 7 bases. The CDR3 runs to 15 residues. V lost 4 bases, J lost 0 bases, and 4 bases stayed unmatched. Germline V gives CDR1 SGHKS, CDR2 YYEKEE (reference sequence).

The J gene is TRBJ2-7, the V gene TRBV6-2 or TRBV6-3; D unresolved. Trimming took 2 bases from V and 4 from J, leaving 6 bases between them. The length of the CDR3 is 12 residues. From germline, CDR1 is MNHEY and CDR2 SVGEGT. CDR3 DNA: TGTGCCAGCAGTTACAACGGATACGAGCAGTACTTC. Its protein is CASSYNGYEQYF.

The chain has TRBV2 and TRBJ2-1; 7 positions match TRBD2. The J segment lost 8 bases and the V segment lost 6 bases, leaving 10 bases of the junction unmatched. Germline V lookup: CDR1 SNHLY, CDR2 FYNNEI. CDR3 length: 14 residues. CDR3 nucleotide sequence: TGTGCCAGCAGCGGACTAGTACCCAGCGATGAGCAGTTCTTC. Encoded protein: CASSGLVPSDEQFF.

This chain links TRBV27 with TRBJ2-7; 12 nucleotides line up with TRBD1. The J segment lost 2 bases and the V segment lost 3 bases, leaving 2 bases of the junction unmatched. CDR3 length: 15 amino acids. CDR1 is MNHEY, CDR2 SMNVEV, per germline (reference sequence). As DNA, the CDR3 is TGTGCCAGCAGTTTGGGACAGGGGGCAGCCTACGAGCAGTACTTC. This gives the protein CASSLGQGAAYEQYF.

As concerns this clonotype: One end of the junction does not line up with germline, which may come from a read error. The chain uses TRBV11-2 and TRBJ2-7; 7 nucleotides match TRBD2. The DNA end is a closer match to TRBJ2-5, so the J assignment may be wrong. Germline assignment: CDR1 SGHAT and CDR2 FQNNGV. The CDR3 covers 14 residues. The CDR3 region is CASSLDPGRETQYF. The CDR3 DNA reads as TGTGCCAGCAGCCTAGACCCCGGGAGGGAGACCCAGTACTTC.

The chain has TRBV5-5 and TRBJ2-1; the D call may be TRBD1 or TRBD2 (5 bases each). The J call may not be correct, given that the DNA end is closer to TRBJ2-7. The CDR3 contains 21 residues. Germline-derived CDR1 and CDR2 are SGHKS and YYEKEE (reference sequence). CDR3 amino acids: CAGNPSVLASPNGGFLNEQYF. CDR3 DNA sequence: TGTGCCGGCAACCCTTCTGTCTTGGCTAGCCCAAATGGGGGTTTTTTAAATGAGCAGTACTTC.

This clonotype has just a few counts. The chain recombines TRBV7-3 with TRBJ2-1, with 9 bases lining up with TRBD1. This CDR3 has 15 amino acids. V dropped 10 bases and J dropped 4; count of bases not matched to a gene: 11. CDR1 SGHTA and CDR2 FQGTGA come from the germline V gene. The CDR3 sequence is CATSSGTGSYNEQFF. DNA of the CDR3: TGTGCCACTTCTTCCGGGACAGGGTCGTACAATGAGCAGTTCTTC.

The V call is TRBV13, the J call TRBJ2-4, with 8 bases matching TRBD2. With 5 bases clipped from V and 6 bases from J, the junction kept 12 bases outside the gene matches. Germline CDR1 is PRHDT and CDR2 is FYEKMQ (reference sequence). CDR3 size: 16 residues. The CDR3 is CASSPPPGLGSNIQYF. The CDR3 DNA is TGTGCCAGCAGCCCCCCCCCGGGACTAGGCTCAAACATTCAGTACTTC.

The rearrangement links TRBV9 to TRBJ2-5; 13 nucleotides agree with TRBD2. There are 17 residues in the CDR3. The V and J ends lost 3 bases and 1 base, in that order; junction bases with no gene match: 6. From germline, CDR1 is SGDLS and CDR2 YYNGEE. The CDR3 loop reads CASSATGTSGTQETQYF. Written as DNA, the CDR3 is TGTGCCAGCAGCGCCACCGGGACTAGCGGGACCCAAGAGACCCAGTACTTC.

The rearrangement links TRBV12-3 or TRBV12-4 to TRBJ1-2; a weak D match, TRBD1 (5 bases). The ends were cut back, 7 bases at V and 6 bases at J, with 15 bases in the middle. This CDR3 contains 13 residues. CDR3 DNA: TGTGCCAGCAAGAACGACAGCCCCCATGGCTACACCTTC. Its protein is CASKNDSPHGYTF.

The J gene is TRBJ1-6, the V gene TRBV4-3; 9 nucleotides line up with TRBD1. V gave up 1 base and J gave up 4 bases; unmatched junction bases: 2. The CDR3 runs to 16 residues. Germline CDR1 reads LGHNA; CDR2 reads YSLEER. The CDR3 sequence: CASSQAGTGYNSPLHF. As DNA, the CDR3 is TGCGCCAGCAGCCAAGCCGGGACAGGGTATAATTCACCCCTCCACTTT.

V and J are TRBV9 and TRBJ1-1; D unresolved. Germline lookup yields CDR1 SGDLS and CDR2 YYNGEE. Between the trimmed V and J ends, which lost 3 bases and 6 bases, there was a span of 18 bases. This CDR3 is built from 15 residues. This CDR3 reads CASSASPKIHAEAFF. The CDR3 bases are TGTGCCAGCAGCGCCAGCCCCAAAATCCACGCTGAAGCTTTCTTT.

This clonotype was seen only once. CDR3 loop: CASSQDRRQGSSTEAFF. The DNA of the CDR3 is TGCGCCAGCAGCCAAGATAGGCGACAGGGTTCAAGCACTGAAGCTTTCTTT. V is TRBV4-3 and J is TRBJ1-1; 7 bases agree with TRBD1. V was clipped by 0 bases and J by 4 bases; unmatched bases: 11. CDR1 is LGHNA, CDR2 YSLEER, per germline. CDR3 size: 17 residues.

Regarding this clonotype: A read error may produce the germline difference seen at one junction end. The chain has TRBV7-7 and TRBJ2-3; D perhaps matches TRBD2 (5 bases). The CDR3 contains 13 residues. CDR1 is SSHAT, CDR2 FNYEAQ, per germline (reference sequence). The CDR3 here is CASSLGLPDTQYF. CDR3 sequence (DNA): TGTGCTAGCAGCTTAGGACTCCCGGATACGCAGTATTTT.

V usage is TRBV5-1 and J usage is TRBJ2-3; TRBD1 matches at 7 bases. The CDR3 length is 14 residues. CDR1 and CDR2 from the germline V gene are SGHRS and YFSETQ. The trim removed 3 bases at V and 4 bases at J, leaving 5 bases unmatched. Here the CDR3 reads CASSSTGNADTQYF. CDR3 in DNA: TGCGCCAGCAGCTCGACAGGGAACGCAGATACGCAGTATTTT.

On this clonotype: This could be a read error, since a much larger clone is one nucleotide away. The V gene is TRBV10-3, the J gene TRBJ1-2, with TRBD1 as a possible D gene (5 bases). The CDR3 covers 16 residues. Trimming took 3 bases from V and 3 from J, leaving 17 bases between them. Looked up from germline, CDR1 is ENHRY and CDR2 is SYGVKD. CDR3 protein: CAISEGAGLQHYGYTF. CDR3 in DNA: TGTGCCATCAGTGAAGGGGCAGGGCTTCAACACTATGGCTACACCTTC.

As regards this clonotype: This sequence may be a read error, since a much larger clone differs from it by one base. The chain carries TRBV5-1 and TRBJ2-7; 11 positions match TRBD2. This CDR3 spans 16 amino acids. In germline, CDR1 is SGHRS, CDR2 YFSETQ. After removal of 3 bases from V and 7 bases from J, the junction contained 12 bases not matched to a gene. The CDR3 sequence: CASSSTTSGMKNEQYF. For the CDR3, the DNA is TGCGCCAGCAGCTCCACGACTAGCGGGATGAAGAATGAGCAGTACTTC. The variable domain in full, with the rest retrieved from reference TRBV5-1 and TRBJ2-7, is KAGVTQTPRYLIKTRGQQVTLSCSPISGHRSVSWYQQTPGQGLQFLFEYFSETQRNKGNFPGRFSGRQFSNSRSEMNVSTLELGDSALYLCASSSTTSGMKNEQYFGPGTRLTVT.